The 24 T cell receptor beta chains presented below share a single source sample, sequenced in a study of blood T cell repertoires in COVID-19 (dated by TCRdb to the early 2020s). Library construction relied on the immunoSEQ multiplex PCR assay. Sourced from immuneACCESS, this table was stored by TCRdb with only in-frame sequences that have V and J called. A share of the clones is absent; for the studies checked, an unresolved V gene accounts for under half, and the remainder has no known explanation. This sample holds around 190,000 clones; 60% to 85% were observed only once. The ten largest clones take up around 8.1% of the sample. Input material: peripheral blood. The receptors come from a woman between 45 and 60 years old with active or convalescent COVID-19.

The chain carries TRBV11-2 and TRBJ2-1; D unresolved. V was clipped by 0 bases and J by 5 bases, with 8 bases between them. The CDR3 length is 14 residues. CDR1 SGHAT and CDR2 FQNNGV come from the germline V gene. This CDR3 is CASSLDTQNNEQFF. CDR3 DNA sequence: TGTGCCAGCAGCTTAGATACTCAAAACAATGAGCAGTTCTTC. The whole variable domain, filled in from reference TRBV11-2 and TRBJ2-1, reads EAGVAQSPRYKIIEKRQSVAFWCNPISGHATLYWYQQILGQGPKLLIQFQNNGVVDDSQLPKDRFSAERLKGVDSTLKIQPAKLEDSAVYLCASSLDTQNNEQFFGPGTRLTVL.

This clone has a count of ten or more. CDR3 protein: CAGDRTQTEAFF. CDR3 bases: TGTGCCGGGGACAGGACCCAGACTGAAGCTTTCTTT. J is TRBJ1-1 and V is TRBV30, with 8 bases lining up with TRBD1. The CDR3 spans 12 residues. The germline CDR1 and CDR2 sequences are GTSNPN and SVGIG (reference sequence). V was clipped by 8 bases and J by 5 bases; unmatched bases: 7.

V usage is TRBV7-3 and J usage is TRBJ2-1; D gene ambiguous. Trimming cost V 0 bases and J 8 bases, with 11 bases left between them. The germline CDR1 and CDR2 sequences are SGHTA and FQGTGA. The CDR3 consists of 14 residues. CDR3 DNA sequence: TGTGCCAGCAGCTTAACGGTGTGGTCGGATGAGCAGTTCTTC. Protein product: CASSLTVWSDEQFF.

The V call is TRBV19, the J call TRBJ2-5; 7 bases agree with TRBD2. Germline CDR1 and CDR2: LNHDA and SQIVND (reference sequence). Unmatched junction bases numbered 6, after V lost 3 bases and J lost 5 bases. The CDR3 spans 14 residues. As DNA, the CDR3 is TGTGCCAGTAGTATTGGGGGGGTCGGGGAGACCCAGTACTTC. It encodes CASSIGGVGETQYF.

The CDR3 coding sequence is TGTGCCAGCAGCCCCCGGGGAGCGGGCACAGATACGCAGTATTTT. Its protein is CASSPRGAGTDTQYF. The rearrangement uses TRBV6-2 or TRBV6-3 and TRBJ2-3; a weak D match, TRBD2 (5 bases). The V end lost 6 bases, the J end lost 1 base, and 14 bases lay between the germline ends. Germline CDR1 is MNHEY and CDR2 is SVGEGT. This CDR3 spans 15 amino acids.

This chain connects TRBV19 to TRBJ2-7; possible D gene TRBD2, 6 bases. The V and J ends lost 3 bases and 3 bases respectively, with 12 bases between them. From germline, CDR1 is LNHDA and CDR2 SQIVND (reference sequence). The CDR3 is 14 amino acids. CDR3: CASSMAGNFYEQYF. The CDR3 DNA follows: TGTGCCAGTAGTATGGCGGGGAACTTCTACGAGCAGTACTTC.

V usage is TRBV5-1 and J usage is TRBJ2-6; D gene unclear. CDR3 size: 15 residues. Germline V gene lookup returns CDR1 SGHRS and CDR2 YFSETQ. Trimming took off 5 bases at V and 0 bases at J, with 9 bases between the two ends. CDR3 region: CASRFALSGANVLTF. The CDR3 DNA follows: TGCGCCAGCAGGTTTGCGCTCTCTGGGGCCAACGTCCTGACTTTC.

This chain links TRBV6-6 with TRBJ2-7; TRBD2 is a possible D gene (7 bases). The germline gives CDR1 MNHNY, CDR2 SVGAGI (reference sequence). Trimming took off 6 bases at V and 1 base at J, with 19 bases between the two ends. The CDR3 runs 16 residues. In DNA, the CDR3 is TGTGCCAGCAGCCCCGCGGGGGCGCAGGCGTCCTACGAGCAGTACTTC. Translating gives CASSPAGAQASYEQYF.

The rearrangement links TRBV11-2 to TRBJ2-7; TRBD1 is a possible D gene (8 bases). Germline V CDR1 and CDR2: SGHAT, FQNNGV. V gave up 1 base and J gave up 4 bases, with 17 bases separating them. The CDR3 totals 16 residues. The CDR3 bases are TGTGCCAGCAGCTTAGTAGGGGAGCGGGACAGGTACGAGCAGTACTTC. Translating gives CASSLVGERDRYEQYF.

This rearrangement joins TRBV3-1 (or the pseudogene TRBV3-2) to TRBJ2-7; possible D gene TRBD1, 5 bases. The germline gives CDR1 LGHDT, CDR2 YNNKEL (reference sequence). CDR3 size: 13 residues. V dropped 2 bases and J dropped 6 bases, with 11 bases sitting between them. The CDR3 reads CASSQNPGREQYF. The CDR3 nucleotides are TGTGCCAGCAGCCAAAATCCAGGGCGCGAGCAGTACTTC.

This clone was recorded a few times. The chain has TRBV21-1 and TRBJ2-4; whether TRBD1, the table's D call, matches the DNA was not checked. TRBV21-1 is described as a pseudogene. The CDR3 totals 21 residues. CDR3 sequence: CASSKALPERTGGGDKNIQYF. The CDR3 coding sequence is TGTGCCAGCAGCAAAGCCCTCCCCGAGAGGACAGGAGGTGGTGACAAAAACATTCAGTACTTC.

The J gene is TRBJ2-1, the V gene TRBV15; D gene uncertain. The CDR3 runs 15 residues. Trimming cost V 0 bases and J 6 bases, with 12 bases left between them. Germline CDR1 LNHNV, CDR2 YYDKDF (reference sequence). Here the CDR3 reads CATSREFLRRNEQFF. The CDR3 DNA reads TGTGCCACCAGCAGAGAGTTCCTACGTCGCAATGAGCAGTTCTTC.

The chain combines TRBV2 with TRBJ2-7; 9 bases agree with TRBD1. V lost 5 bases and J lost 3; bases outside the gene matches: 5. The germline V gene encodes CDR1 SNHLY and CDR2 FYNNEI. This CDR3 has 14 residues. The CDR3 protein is CASSQQGAIYEQYF. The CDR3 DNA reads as TGTGCCAGCAGTCAACAGGGGGCCATCTACGAGCAGTACTTC.

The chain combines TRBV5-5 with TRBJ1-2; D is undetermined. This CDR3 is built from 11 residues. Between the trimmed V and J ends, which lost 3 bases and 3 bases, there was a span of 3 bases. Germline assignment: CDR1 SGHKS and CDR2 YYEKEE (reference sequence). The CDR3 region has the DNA TGTGCCAGCAGCTCCGACTATGGCTACACCTTC. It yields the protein CASSSDYGYTF.

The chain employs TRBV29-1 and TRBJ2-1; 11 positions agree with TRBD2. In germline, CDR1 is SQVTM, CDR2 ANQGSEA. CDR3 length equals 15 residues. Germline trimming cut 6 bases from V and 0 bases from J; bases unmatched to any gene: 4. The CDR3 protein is CSVQTSGASYNEQFF. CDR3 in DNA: TGCAGCGTCCAGACTAGCGGGGCCTCCTACAATGAGCAGTTCTTC.

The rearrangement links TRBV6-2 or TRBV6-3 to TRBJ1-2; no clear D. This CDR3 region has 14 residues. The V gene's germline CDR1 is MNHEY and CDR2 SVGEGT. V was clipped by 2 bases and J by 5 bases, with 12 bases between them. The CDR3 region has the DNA TGTGCCAGCAGTTACGGGCAGGATGGTTATGGCTACACCTTC. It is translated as CASSYGQDGYGYTF.

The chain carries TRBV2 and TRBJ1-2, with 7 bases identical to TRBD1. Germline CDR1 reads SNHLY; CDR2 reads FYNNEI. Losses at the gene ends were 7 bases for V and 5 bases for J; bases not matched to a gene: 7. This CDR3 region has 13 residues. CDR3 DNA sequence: TGTGCCAGCAACGACAGGGAGTTTTATGGCTACACCTTC. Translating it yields CASNDREFYGYTF.

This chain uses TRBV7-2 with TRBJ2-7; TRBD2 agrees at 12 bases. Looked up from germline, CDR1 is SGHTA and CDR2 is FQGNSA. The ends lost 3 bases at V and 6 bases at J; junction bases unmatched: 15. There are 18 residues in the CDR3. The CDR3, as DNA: TGTGCCAGCAGCTTGGATCGAGCAACTAGCGGGAGGTTAGGCGAGCAGTACTTC. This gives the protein CASSLDRATSGRLGEQYF.

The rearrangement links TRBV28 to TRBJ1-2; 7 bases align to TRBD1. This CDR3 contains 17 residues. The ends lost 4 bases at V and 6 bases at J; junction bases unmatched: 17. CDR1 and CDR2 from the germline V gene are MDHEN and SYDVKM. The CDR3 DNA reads TGTGCCAGCAGTTCCGGGGACAGTCAATTTTCCGGGGATGGCTACACCTTC. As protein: CASSSGDSQFSGDGYTF.

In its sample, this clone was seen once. DNA of the CDR3: TGTGCCAGCAGCTTCCCAGACAGGGGGAATGAGCAGTTCTTC. Its translation: CASSFPDRGNEQFF. This sequence joins TRBV7-3 and TRBJ2-1; 9 nucleotides match TRBD1. The CDR3 is 14 amino acids. Germline V CDR1 and CDR2: SGHTA, FQGTGA. The junction had 4 bases not matched to a gene; V was cut back by 3 bases and J by 7 bases.

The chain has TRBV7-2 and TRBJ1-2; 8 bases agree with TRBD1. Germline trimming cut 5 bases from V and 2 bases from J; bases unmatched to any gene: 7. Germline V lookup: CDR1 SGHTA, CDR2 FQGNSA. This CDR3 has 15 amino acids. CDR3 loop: CASSPGQGPNYGYTF. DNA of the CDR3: TGTGCCAGCAGCCCCGGACAGGGCCCCAACTATGGCTACACCTTC.

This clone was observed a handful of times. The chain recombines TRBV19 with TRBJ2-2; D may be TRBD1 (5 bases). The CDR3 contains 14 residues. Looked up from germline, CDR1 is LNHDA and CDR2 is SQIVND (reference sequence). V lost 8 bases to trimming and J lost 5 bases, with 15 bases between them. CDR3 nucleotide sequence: TGTGCCAGTCAGAAGGCAGGGCGAACCGGGGAGCTGTTTTTT. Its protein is CASQKAGRTGELFF.

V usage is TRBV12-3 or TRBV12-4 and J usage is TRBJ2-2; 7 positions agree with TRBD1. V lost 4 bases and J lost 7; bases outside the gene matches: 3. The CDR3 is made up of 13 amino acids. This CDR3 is CASSSQGVGELFF. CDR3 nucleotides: TGTGCCAGCAGTTCCCAGGGGGTCGGGGAGCTGTTTTTT.

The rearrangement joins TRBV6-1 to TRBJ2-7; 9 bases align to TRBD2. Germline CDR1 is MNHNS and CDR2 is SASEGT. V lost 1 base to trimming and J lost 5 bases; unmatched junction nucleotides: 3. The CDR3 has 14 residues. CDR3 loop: CASSEGRGGDEQYF. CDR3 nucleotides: TGTGCCAGCAGTGAAGGGCGCGGGGGGGACGAGCAGTACTTC.